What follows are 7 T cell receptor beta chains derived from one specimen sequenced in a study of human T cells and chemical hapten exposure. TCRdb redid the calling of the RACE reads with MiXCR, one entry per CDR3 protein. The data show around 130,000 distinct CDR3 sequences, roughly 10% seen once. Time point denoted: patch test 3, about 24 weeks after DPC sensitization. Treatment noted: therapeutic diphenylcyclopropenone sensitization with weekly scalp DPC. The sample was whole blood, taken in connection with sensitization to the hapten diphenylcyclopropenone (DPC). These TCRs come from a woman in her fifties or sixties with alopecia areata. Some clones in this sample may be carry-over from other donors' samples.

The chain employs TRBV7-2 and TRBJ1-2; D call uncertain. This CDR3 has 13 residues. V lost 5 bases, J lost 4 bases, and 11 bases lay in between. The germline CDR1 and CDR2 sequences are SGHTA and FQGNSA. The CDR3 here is CASSPYWLYGYTF. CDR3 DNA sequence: TGTGCCAGCAGCCCGTACTGGCTCTATGGCTACACCTTC.

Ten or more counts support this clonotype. CDR3 residues: CSVEGGVNYGYTF. The CDR3 region has the DNA TGCAGCGTTGAAGGGGGAGTTAACTATGGCTACACCTTC. V usage is TRBV29-1 and J usage is TRBJ1-2; D gene uncertain. Germline V gene sequence: CDR1 SQVTM, CDR2 ANQGSEA. V was shortened by 1 base and J by 1 base, with 7 bases between the two germline ends. This CDR3 is 13 amino acids long.

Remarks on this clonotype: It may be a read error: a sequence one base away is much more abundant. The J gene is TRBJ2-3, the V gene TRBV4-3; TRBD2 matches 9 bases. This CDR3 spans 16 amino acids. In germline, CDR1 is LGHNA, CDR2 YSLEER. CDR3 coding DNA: TGCGCCAGCAGCCAAGACCCACCGACGAGCGGGAGGCCTTCGTCTTTT. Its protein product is CASSQDPPTSGRPSSF.

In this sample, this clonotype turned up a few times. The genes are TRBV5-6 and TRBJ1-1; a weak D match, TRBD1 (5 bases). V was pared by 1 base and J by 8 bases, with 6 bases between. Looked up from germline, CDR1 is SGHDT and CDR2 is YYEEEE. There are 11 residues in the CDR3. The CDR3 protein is CASSLRDEAFF. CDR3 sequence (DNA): TGTGCCAGCAGCTTGAGGGACGAAGCTTTCTTT.

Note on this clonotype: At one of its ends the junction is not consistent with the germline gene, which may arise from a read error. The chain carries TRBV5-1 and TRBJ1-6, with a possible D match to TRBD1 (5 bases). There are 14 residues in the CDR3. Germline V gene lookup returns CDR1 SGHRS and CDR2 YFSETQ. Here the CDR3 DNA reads TGCGCCAGCAACTCCGGGACCTATAATTCACCCCTCAACTTT. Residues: CASNSGTYNSPLNF.

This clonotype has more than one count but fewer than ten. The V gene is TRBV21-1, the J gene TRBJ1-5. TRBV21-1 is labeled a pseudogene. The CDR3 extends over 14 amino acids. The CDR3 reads CASSKAERNQPQHF. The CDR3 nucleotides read TGTGCCAGCAGCAAAGCGGAGCGCAATCAGCCCCAGCATTTT.

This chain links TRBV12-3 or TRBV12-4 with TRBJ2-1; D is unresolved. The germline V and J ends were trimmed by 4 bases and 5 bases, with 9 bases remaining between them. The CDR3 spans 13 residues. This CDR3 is CASSYGRNNEQFF. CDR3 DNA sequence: TGTGCCAGCAGTTACGGACGGAACAATGAGCAGTTCTTC.